These T cell receptor beta chains were read from a single sample in a study of T-cell memory formation after mild COVID-19. Via MiXCR, TCRdb re-called the 5' RACE reads, giving one row per CDR3 protein. The sample lists 85,000 to 120,000 distinct CDR3 sequences, over 15% occurring once. The sequenced sample consisted of PBMCs or a T cell subset sorted from them (not recorded which). Receptors originate from an adult woman who had mild COVID-19 (a few samples of this study predate the infection). Cell type and time point are not known. Both conserved end residues are part of each CDR3. The D gene is left open where the match is weak. Expanded clones get a size class; other rows say once, few or many, or leave the size out.

v_gene	d_gene	j_gene	abundance	CDR3nt	CDR3aa
TRBV7-8	.	TRBJ2-3	.	TGTGCCAGCAGCTCCCGGACTACCCCTAGCACAGATACGCAGTATTTT	CASSSRTTPSTDTQYF
TRBV10-3	TRBD1	TRBJ2-5	many	TGTGCCCGACCGGGACAGGGGAAAGAGACCCAGTACTTC	CARPGQGKETQYF
TRBV5-1	TRBD1	TRBJ2-7	.	TGCGCCAGCAGCTTGGTGGGACAGGGCACCGAGCAGTACTTC	CASSLVGQGTEQYF
TRBV11-3	.	TRBJ2-1	few	TGTGCCAGCAGCAGCCGGGACGATCTAGAGCAGTTCTTC	CASSSRDDLEQFF
TRBV12-3/TRBV12-4	.	TRBJ2-1	.	TGTGCCTGGTCCCCACGGCATGAGCAGTTCTTC	CAWSPRHEQFF
TRBV19	TRBD1	TRBJ1-2	few	TGTGCCAGTAAAACAGGGGGGCTCTATGGCTACACCTTC	CASKTGGLYGYTF
TRBV7-3	TRBD2	TRBJ2-3	few	TGTGCCAGCAGCTTAATGAGGCGGGGGGGCCGAGATACGCAGTATTTT	CASSLMRRGGRDTQYF
TRBV9	.	TRBJ2-2	few	TGTGCCAGCAGCGCCTCGGCCGTAACGAACACCGGGGAGCTGTTTTTT	CASSASAVTNTGELFF
TRBV12-3/TRBV12-4	.	TRBJ2-3	few	TGTGCCAGCAGTTTAGTCATGGGGGGCACAGATACGCAGTATTTT	CASSLVMGGTDTQYF
TRBV3-1	TRBD1	TRBJ2-7	.	TGTGCCAGCAGCCGTCCGGGACAGGGTCGCTACGAGCAGTACTTC	CASSRPGQGRYEQYF
TRBV11-2	TRBD1	TRBJ2-7	.	TGTGCCAGCAGCTTACCGGCAGGGGGCCTCTACGAGCAGTACTTC	CASSLPAGGLYEQYF
TRBV9	.	TRBJ1-5	.	TGTGCCAGCAGCGTAGACGGGAGTAATCAGCCCCAGCATTTT	CASSVDGSNQPQHF
TRBV27	.	TRBJ2-3	.	TGTGCCAGCAGTTTATCGACCCAGGCCGGCACAGATACGCAGTATTTT	CASSLSTQAGTDTQYF
TRBV21-1	.	TRBJ2-5	few	TGTGCCAGCAGCGTATCCGACAGGATGCCCTGGGAGACCCAGTACTTC	CASSVSDRMPWETQYF
TRBV6-5	.	TRBJ2-1	.	TGTGCCAGCAGTGTGATCCCATCCTTAACCAATGAGCAGTTCTTC	CASSVIPSLTNEQFF
TRBV30	.	TRBJ2-7	few	TGTGCCTGGAGTGATTTATCGGGCTTTTCCGCCTACGAGCAGTACTTC	CAWSDLSGFSAYEQYF
TRBV29-1	.	TRBJ1-2	.	TGCAGCGTCCCGTCGATGGGGGGCGGCTATGGCTACACCTTC	CSVPSMGGGYGYTF
TRBV5-1	TRBD2	TRBJ2-3	.	TGCGCCAGCAGCATCGGGACTAGCGGGGACACAGATACGCAGTATTTT	CASSIGTSGDTDTQYF
TRBV20-1	.	TRBJ2-1	.	TGCAGTGCTAAAACCTACCTCGGAACTTACAATGAGCAGTTCTTC	CSAKTYLGTYNEQFF
TRBV12-3/TRBV12-4	TRBD1	TRBJ2-1	.	TGTGCCAGCAGTTCTTACTCCTCGGGACAGTACAATGAGCAGTTCTTC	CASSSYSSGQYNEQFF
TRBV4-1	.	TRBJ2-5	.	TGCGCCAGCAGCCAAGTCGCCGGCGGGGTACAAGAGACCCAGTACTTC	CASSQVAGGVQETQYF
TRBV6-5	.	TRBJ1-1	few	TGTGCCAGCAGTTACTCACGCGGACACCCGCACACTGAAGCTTTCTTT	CASSYSRGHPHTEAFF
TRBV20-1	TRBD2	TRBJ2-1	.	TGCAGTGCTAGAGCCGCACTAGCGGGAACCCTCTACAATGAGCAGTTCTTC	CSARAALAGTLYNEQFF
TRBV12-3/TRBV12-4	.	TRBJ1-1	.	TGTGCCAGCACCCCAGGGTACACTGAAGCTTTCTTT	CASTPGYTEAFF
TRBV5-1	.	TRBJ2-2	few	TGCGCCAGCAGCGGAACAGGGCCCGGGGAGCTGTTTTTT	CASSGTGPGELFF
TRBV12-3/TRBV12-4	.	TRBJ2-5	few	TGTGCCAGCAGTTTTCTTGGGACCCAAGAGACCCAGTACTTC	CASSFLGTQETQYF
TRBV24-1	TRBD1	TRBJ1-6	.	TGTGCCACCAGAAGGGGGCAGAATTCACCCCTCCACTTT	CATRRGQNSPLHF
TRBV7-9	.	TRBJ2-3	few	TGTGCCAGCAGCCCCGTGGCTAGCACAGATACGCAGTATTTT	CASSPVASTDTQYF
TRBV4-1	TRBD1	TRBJ1-2	.	TGCGCCAGCAGCCGGACAGGTTCTAACTATGGCTACACCTTC	CASSRTGSNYGYTF
TRBV7-9	.	TRBJ2-7	few	TGTGCCAGCAGCTTAGTAGGGGGAGGCCGAGACTACGAGCAGTACTTC	CASSLVGGGRDYEQYF
TRBV7-3	TRBD2	TRBJ2-5	.	TGTGCCAGCAGCCCTTTTCGTGCGGGGGTCCAAGAGACCCAGTACTTC	CASSPFRAGVQETQYF
TRBV7-8	TRBD2	TRBJ2-1	.	TGTGCCAGCAGCTTAGAAATCGGACTAGCGGGAGGCCGGTTCGGCAATGAGCAGTTCTTC	CASSLEIGLAGGRFGNEQFF
TRBV7-9	.	TRBJ1-2	.	TGTGCCAGCAGCCCACAGGGTGAAGCTAACTATGGCTACACCTTC	CASSPQGEANYGYTF
TRBV7-9	.	TRBJ1-5	.	TGTGCCAGCAGCGTAGGGGGACAGCCCCAGCATTTT	CASSVGGQPQHF
TRBV12-3/TRBV12-4	.	TRBJ2-1	.	TGTGCCAGCAGTTTAGCCCCATTTACGGGCCCCTCCATTTGGGGTTACAATGAGCAGTTCTTC	CASSLAPFTGPSIWGYNEQFF
TRBV7-9	TRBD1	TRBJ1-1	.	TGTGCCAGCAGCTTAGGACAGGGGTCCAACCGTGAAGCTTTCTTT	CASSLGQGSNREAFF
TRBV3-1	TRBD2	TRBJ2-7	.	TGTGCCAGCAGCCAAGCGCAGCGGGAGTTGACCTACGAGCAGTACTTC	CASSQAQRELTYEQYF
TRBV20-1	.	TRBJ2-7	.	TGCAGTGCTAGAGAGTCAGGGGGAGGCTACGAGCAGTACTTC	CSARESGGGYEQYF
TRBV7-9	.	TRBJ2-7	.	TGTGCCAGCGGATCCCCCTTCGAGCAGTACTTC	CASGSPFEQYF
TRBV29-1	TRBD1	TRBJ2-5	.	TGCAGCGTCAACAGGCCGACAGGGGCGGGGGAGACCCAGTACTTC	CSVNRPTGAGETQYF
TRBV15	TRBD1	TRBJ2-2	.	TGTGCCACCAGGGGACAGGGGGAGGCCGGGGAGCTGTTTTTT	CATRGQGEAGELFF
TRBV6-5	.	TRBJ2-3	few	TGTGCCAGCAGTTACGATGAGAATACGCAGTATTTT	CASSYDENTQYF
TRBV5-4	.	TRBJ2-7	.	TGTGCCAGCAGCTTTGCCAGGGGCTACGAGCAGTACTTC	CASSFARGYEQYF
TRBV15	TRBD2	TRBJ2-2	many	TGTGCCACCAGCAGTGGGGGACTAGATGCCACCGGGGAGCTGTTTTTT	CATSSGGLDATGELFF
TRBV7-9	.	TRBJ2-1	.	TGTGCCAGCAGCTTAGTACGGGTGAGCTCCTACAATGAGCAGTTCTTC	CASSLVRVSSYNEQFF
TRBV11-2	.	TRBJ2-7	.	TGTGCCAGCAGCTATGGGGTTGCCTACGAGCAGTACTTC	CASSYGVAYEQYF
TRBV29-1	.	TRBJ1-1	.	TGCAGCGTTGAGGACACTGAAGCTTTCTTT	CSVEDTEAFF
TRBV24-1	.	TRBJ1-1	few	TGTGCCACCAGTGATTCAGGATACGGGACCCAGCGGGCTTTCTTT	CATSDSGYGTQRAFF
TRBV9	TRBD2	TRBJ2-1	.	TGTGCCAGCAGCACGAAGAGCGGGAGGGCCAATGAGCAGTTCTTC	CASSTKSGRANEQFF
TRBV12-3/TRBV12-4	.	TRBJ2-7	many	TGTGCCAGCAGTTTAGGAGGGGGGTACGAGCAGTACTTC	CASSLGGGYEQYF
TRBV3-1	.	TRBJ2-5	.	TGTGCCAGCAGCCAAGATCTAGGGGGTCCGGAGACCCAGTACTTC	CASSQDLGGPETQYF
TRBV13	TRBD2	TRBJ2-1	few	TGTGCCAGCAGCCCTCTTCGGGCGGGAGGTTACAATGAGCAGTTCTTC	CASSPLRAGGYNEQFF
TRBV7-6	.	TRBJ1-3	.	TGTGCCAGCAGCTTCCACCCGGAGGCAGGGCACCCTTCTGGAAACACCATATATTTT	CASSFHPEAGHPSGNTIYF
TRBV7-9	TRBD2	TRBJ2-1	few	TGTGCCAGCAGCTGGGGTAGCGGGAAAATTCATGAGCAGTTCTTC	CASSWGSGKIHEQFF
TRBV5-5	TRBD1	TRBJ2-3	.	TGTGCCAGCAGCTTGGGACAGGGCCTTAGCACAGATACGCAGTATTTT	CASSLGQGLSTDTQYF
TRBV12-3/TRBV12-4	TRBD2	TRBJ2-3	few	TGTGCCAGCAGTTTAAGTACTAGCGGGACAGATACGCAGTATTTT	CASSLSTSGTDTQYF
TRBV12-3/TRBV12-4	.	TRBJ2-3	.	TGTGCCAGCAGATATTCTAGCACAGATACGCAGTATTTT	CASRYSSTDTQYF
TRBV7-8	.	TRBJ2-1	.	TGTGCCAGCAGCTTAGCCACGGGAGAGCAGTTCTTC	CASSLATGEQFF